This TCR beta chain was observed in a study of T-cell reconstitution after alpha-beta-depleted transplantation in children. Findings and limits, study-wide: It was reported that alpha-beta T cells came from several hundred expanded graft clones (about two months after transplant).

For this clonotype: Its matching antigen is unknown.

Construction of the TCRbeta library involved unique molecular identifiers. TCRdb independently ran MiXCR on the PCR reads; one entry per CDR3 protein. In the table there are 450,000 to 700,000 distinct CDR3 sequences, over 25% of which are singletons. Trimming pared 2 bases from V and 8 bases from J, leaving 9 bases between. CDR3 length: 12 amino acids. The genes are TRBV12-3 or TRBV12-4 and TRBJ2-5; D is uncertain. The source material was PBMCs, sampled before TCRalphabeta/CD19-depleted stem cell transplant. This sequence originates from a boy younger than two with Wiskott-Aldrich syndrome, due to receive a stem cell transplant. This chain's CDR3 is CASSLWASTQYF. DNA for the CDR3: TGTGCCAGCAGTTTATGGGCTAGTACCCAGTACTTC.